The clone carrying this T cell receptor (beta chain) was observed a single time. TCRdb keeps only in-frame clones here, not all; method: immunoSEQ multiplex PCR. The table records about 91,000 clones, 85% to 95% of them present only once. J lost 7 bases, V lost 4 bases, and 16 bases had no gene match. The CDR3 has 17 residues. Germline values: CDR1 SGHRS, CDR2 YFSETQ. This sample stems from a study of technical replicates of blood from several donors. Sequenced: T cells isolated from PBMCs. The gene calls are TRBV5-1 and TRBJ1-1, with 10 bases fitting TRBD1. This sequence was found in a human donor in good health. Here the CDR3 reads CASSLTQLGTGDGEAFF. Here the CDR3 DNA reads TGCGCCAGCAGCCTAACTCAACTGGGGACAGGGGACGGTGAAGCTTTCTTT.